The sequence of this T cell receptor beta chain was determined in a study of cytomegalovirus exposure and HLA in healthy donors. Study overall: A prior analysis found about 110 million unique TCR beta sequences from around 200 million T cells.

Concerning this clone: Its antigen is as yet unknown.

Trimming shortened V by 4 bases and J by 5 bases, and 11 bases separated the two germline ends. Per the germline V gene, CDR1 is KGHSH and CDR2 is LQKENI. The CDR3 loop spans 13 amino acids. Broader study findings: Upon later analysis, HLA-associated TCR beta chains proved more clonally expanded than other, equally common chains. As a later analysis showed, several of the most significant clusters appeared to be linked to common viral pathogens.

PCR involved 60 Vbeta and 13 Jbeta primers. Assay used: immunoSEQ multiplex PCR; TCRdb lists only in-frame clones, some missing. Of about 90,000 clones listed, approximately 90% are singletons. The V and J genes are TRBV18 and TRBJ2-5; D is uncertain. The sequence was collected from a man aged 18 to 29 in good health and CMV-seronegative. The material sequenced was PBMCs. CDR3 nucleotide sequence: TGTGCCAGCTCACAAAACCTAGGCGAGACCCAGTACTTC. Translating gives CASSQNLGETQYF.